Following are 26 T cell receptor beta chains from one sample sequenced in a study of blood T cell repertoires in COVID-19. Assay: immunoSEQ multiplex PCR; the TCRdb copy retains only in-frame clones and omits some. The sample records about 480,000 clones, around 87% being singletons. Sample: PBMCs or T cells enriched from blood (not recorded which). The source is a woman aged 40 to 50 who had recovered from COVID-19.

The V and J genes are TRBV7-2 and TRBJ1-2, with 8 bases matching TRBD1. CDR1 SGHTA and CDR2 FQGNSA come from the germline V gene. The CDR3 extends over 16 amino acids. J lost 2 bases, V lost 0 bases, and 5 bases had no gene match. The CDR3 sequence is CASSLAGGTGNYGYTF. The CDR3 bases are TGTGCCAGCAGCTTAGCAGGGGGGACAGGCAACTATGGCTACACCTTC.

Note on this clone: Compared with germline, one end of the junction differs, possibly owing to a read error. V gene TRBV3-1 (or the pseudogene TRBV3-2) combines with J gene TRBJ2-5; TRBD2 is a possible D gene (6 bases). This CDR3 spans 11 amino acids. Per the germline V gene, CDR1 is LGHDT and CDR2 is YNNKEL (reference sequence). In nucleotides, the CDR3 is TGTGCCAGCAGCCAAAGCGGGCGCCGGGACTTC. Protein: CASSQSGRRDF.

The gene calls are TRBV29-1 and TRBJ1-3; D may be TRBD1 (6 bases). The germline V and J ends were trimmed by 4 bases and 0 bases, with 16 bases remaining between them. This CDR3 comprises 16 residues. Germline values: CDR1 SQVTM, CDR2 ANQGSEA. The CDR3 nucleotides are TGCAGCGTTGTAGGGGTCCAGGGGCCCTCTGGAAACACCATATATTTT. It specifies CSVVGVQGPSGNTIYF.

The chain is built from TRBV4-3 and TRBJ2-1, with 7 positions matching TRBD2. Germline CDR1 LGHNA, CDR2 YSLEER. Losses at the gene ends were 1 base for V and 1 base for J; bases not matched to a gene: 4. The CDR3 is 16 residues long. The CDR3 DNA reads TGCGCCAGCAGCCAAGGACTAGCTCGATCCTACAATGAGCAGTTCTTC. Its translation is CASSQGLARSYNEQFF.

The rearrangement uses TRBV24-1 and TRBJ2-5; 8 nucleotides align to TRBD1. The CDR3 has 16 residues. V gave up 2 bases and J gave up 1 base; unmatched junction bases: 5. From germline, CDR1 is KGHDR and CDR2 SFDVKD. The CDR3 nucleotides are TGTGCCACCAGTGATTCGACAGGGGCCTCCCAAGAGACCCAGTACTTC. Protein: CATSDSTGASQETQYF.

The chain recombines TRBV7-9 with TRBJ2-3; 12 bases map to TRBD2. Unmatched junction bases numbered 3, after V lost 5 bases and J lost 0 bases. Per the germline V gene, CDR1 is SEHNR and CDR2 is FQNEAQ (reference sequence). CDR3 length: 16 amino acids. Here the CDR3 reads CASSPTSGRSTDTQYF. The DNA of the CDR3 is TGTGCCAGCAGCCCAACTAGCGGGAGGAGCACAGATACGCAGTATTTT.

The CDR3 nucleotides are TGTGCCAGCTCACCTAGGCCCGGCCGGGGTAGTCCCGGAGAGCAGTACTTC. Its translation is CASSPRPGRGSPGEQYF. V usage is TRBV18 and J usage is TRBJ2-7; possible D gene TRBD2, 5 bases. This CDR3 has 17 residues. V was trimmed by 3 bases and J by 7 bases, leaving 25 bases between them. Germline assignment: CDR1 KGHSH and CDR2 LQKENI.

The chain employs TRBV19 and TRBJ1-5, with D tentatively TRBD1 (5 bases). The CDR3 length is 15 residues. Germline V lookup: CDR1 LNHDA, CDR2 SQIVND (reference sequence). The V and J ends lost 4 bases and 3 bases respectively, with 13 bases between them. CDR3 DNA sequence: TGTGCCAGTAGTACCTTAGACAGTCTCAATCAGCCCCAGCATTTT. Protein sequence: CASSTLDSLNQPQHF.

The chain links TRBV7-9 to TRBJ2-3; TRBD2 agrees at 10 bases. This CDR3 spans 16 amino acids. In germline, CDR1 is SEHNR, CDR2 FQNEAQ (reference sequence). V trimming: 5 bases; J trimming: 3 bases; junction bases outside the gene matches: 8. CDR3 residues: CASSDPHSGRTDTQYF. CDR3 bases: TGTGCCAGCAGCGACCCGCATAGCGGGAGGACAGATACGCAGTATTTT.

The J gene is TRBJ2-7, the V gene TRBV27; TRBD2 aligns across 8 bases. The germline V gene encodes CDR1 MNHEY and CDR2 SMNVEV (reference sequence). This CDR3 contains 17 residues. Trimming removed 2 bases from V and 2 bases from J; junction bases left unmatched: 11. The CDR3 DNA is TGTGCCAGCAGTTTACTCTCGACGGCGGGGGGCCCCTACGAGCAGTACTTC. It translates to CASSLLSTAGGPYEQYF.

The rearrangement joins TRBV5-1 to TRBJ1-6; 7 nucleotides line up with TRBD1. Per germline, CDR1 SGHRS and CDR2 YFSETQ. V shed 1 base, J shed 7 bases, and the junction held 8 bases outside the gene matches. There are 16 residues in the CDR3. The CDR3 DNA sequence: TGCGCCAGCAGCTTGACCCAGGGGGTAGTCAATTCACCCCTCCACTTT. Translated, it gives CASSLTQGVVNSPLHF.

The gene calls are TRBV9 and TRBJ2-1; D unclear. V was pared by 4 bases and J by 5 bases, with 4 bases between. Germline V gene data show CDR1 as SGDLS and CDR2 as YYNGEE. The CDR3 spans 11 residues. For the CDR3, the DNA is TGTGCCAGCAGCTCTGACAATGAGCAGTTCTTC. As protein: CASSSDNEQFF.

This sequence joins TRBV29-1 and TRBJ2-6, with 9 positions matching TRBD1. Germline CDR1 is SQVTM and CDR2 is ANQGSEA. V dropped 4 bases and J dropped 2; count of bases not matched to a gene: 0. The CDR3 is 14 residues long. The CDR3 coding sequence is TGCAGCGTTGGGGACAGGGCTGGGGCCAACGTCCTGACTTTC. It specifies CSVGDRAGANVLTF. Complete variable domain (other parts from reference TRBV29-1 and TRBJ2-6): SAVISQKPSRDICQRGTSLTIQCQVDSQVTMMFWYRQQPGQSLTLIATANQGSEATYESGFVIDKFPISRPNLTFSTLTVSNMSPEDSSIYLCSVGDRAGANVLTFGAGSRLTVL.

The chain uses TRBV15 and TRBJ1-1, with 10 positions matching TRBD1. Unmatched junction bases numbered 7, after V lost 5 bases and J lost 1 base. The germline gives CDR1 LNHNV, CDR2 YYDKDF (reference sequence). This CDR3 contains 16 residues. As DNA, the CDR3 is TGTGCCACCAGCTCTCCGGGACAGGGGACGAACACTGAAGCTTTCTTT. As protein: CATSSPGQGTNTEAFF.

The V and J genes are TRBV13 and TRBJ2-5; 13 bases fit TRBD2. V was pared by 4 bases and J by 5 bases, with 7 bases of the junction left unmatched. The CDR3 has 16 amino acids. Germline V CDR1 and CDR2: PRHDT, FYEKMQ (reference sequence). The CDR3 reads CASSSRLAGGLETQYF. CDR3 nucleotides: TGTGCCAGCAGCTCTCGACTAGCGGGAGGCCTTGAGACCCAGTACTTC.

The chain couples TRBV24-1 to TRBJ2-6, with a weak D call TRBD1 (5 bases). The V end lost 2 bases, the J end lost 1 base, and 14 bases lay between the germline ends. CDR1 and CDR2 from the germline V gene are KGHDR and SFDVKD. This CDR3 has 18 amino acids. The CDR3 protein is CATSDSFVDSSGANVLTF. The CDR3 bases are TGTGCCACCAGTGATTCGTTCGTTGACAGTTCTGGGGCCAACGTCCTGACTTTC.

The V call is TRBV5-1, the J call TRBJ2-7; D may be TRBD1 (6 bases). CDR3 length equals 13 residues. V was trimmed by 3 bases and J by 4 bases, leaving 11 bases between them. Germline CDR1 is SGHRS and CDR2 is YFSETQ. CDR3 sequence reads: CASSSQGTYEQYF. The DNA for the CDR3 is TGCGCCAGCAGCTCACAGGGTACGTACGAGCAGTACTTC.

The chain recombines TRBV7-2 with TRBJ2-3; D is uncertain. CDR1 and CDR2 (germline): SGHTA, FQGNSA. This CDR3 contains 14 residues. The V end was cut by 3 bases, the J end by 6 bases, with 13 bases between. The CDR3 sequence is CASSLAGFRDTQYF. CDR3 nucleotide sequence: TGTGCCAGCAGCTTGGCAGGCTTCCGGGATACGCAGTATTTT.

V usage is TRBV7-9 and J usage is TRBJ2-1, with 8 bases aligning to TRBD1. The CDR3 spans 17 residues. J was trimmed by 3 bases and V by 5 bases; bases with no gene match: 12. Per germline, CDR1 SEHNR and CDR2 FQNEAQ (reference sequence). CDR3 loop: CASSGPTGQGLYNEQFF. The CDR3 region has the DNA TGTGCCAGCAGCGGACCGACCGGACAGGGCCTCTACAATGAGCAGTTCTTC.

This clone was recorded once. The chain uses TRBV3-1 (or the pseudogene TRBV3-2) and TRBJ1-1; a possible D gene is TRBD1 (5 bases). V was trimmed by 4 bases and J by 4 bases, leaving 16 bases between them. The length of the CDR3 is 15 residues. CDR1 and CDR2 (germline): LGHDT, YNNKEL (reference sequence). The CDR3 region is CASSRGIGGSTEAFF. DNA for the CDR3: TGTGCCAGCAGCCGGGGGATCGGGGGTAGCACTGAAGCTTTCTTT.

The rearrangement uses TRBV19 and TRBJ1-2; no reliable D call. The ends were cut back, 0 bases at V and 6 bases at J, with 11 bases in the middle. The CDR3 covers 14 residues. Per the germline V gene, CDR1 is LNHDA and CDR2 is SQIVND (reference sequence). Here the CDR3 reads CASSIDGTQNGYTF. CDR3 nucleotides: TGTGCCAGTAGTATAGATGGCACCCAAAATGGCTACACCTTC.

About this clone itself: Other DNA sequences in the same sample also yield this CDR3. The rearrangement joins TRBV7-9 to TRBJ2-3; D possibly corresponds to TRBD1 (6 bases). Germline V gives CDR1 SEHNR, CDR2 FQNEAQ (reference sequence). This CDR3 is 13 amino acids long. V was cut by 2 bases and J by 3 bases, with 6 bases left in between. The CDR3 loop is CASSLQGTDTQYF. CDR3 in DNA: TGTGCCAGCAGCTTACAGGGGACAGATACGCAGTATTTT.

The chain uses TRBV7-8 and TRBJ2-3; D might be TRBD2 (6 bases). The CDR3 consists of 16 residues. V was cut by 2 bases and J by 3 bases, with 15 bases left in between. Germline CDR1 and CDR2: SGHVS and FQNEAQ. CDR3 in amino acids: CASSLRLVRRTDTQYF. The DNA of the CDR3 is TGTGCCAGCAGCTTAAGACTAGTTAGGAGGACAGATACGCAGTATTTT.

This clone turned up a few times. The chain recombines TRBV19 with TRBJ2-1; 13 nucleotides align to TRBD2. J was trimmed by 9 bases and V by 4 bases; bases with no gene match: 9. Germline CDR1 is LNHDA and CDR2 is SQIVND (reference sequence). The CDR3 spans 16 residues. Here the CDR3 reads CASSTTRTSGRSEQFF. The CDR3 DNA reads as TGTGCCAGTAGTACTACTCGGACTAGCGGGAGAAGTGAGCAGTTCTTC.

This clone was detected only once. V usage is TRBV5-1 and J usage is TRBJ2-3; possible D gene TRBD1, 5 bases. This CDR3 has 14 amino acids. The ends were cut back, 0 bases at V and 4 bases at J, with 9 bases in the middle. Germline V gene sequence: CDR1 SGHRS, CDR2 YFSETQ. The CDR3 region is CASSLARVADTQYF. CDR3 sequence (DNA): TGCGCCAGCAGCTTGGCCAGGGTTGCAGATACGCAGTATTTT.

This clone was recorded at least ten times. The gene calls are TRBV18 and TRBJ2-1; 12 bases are a match to TRBD2. The CDR3 has 16 amino acids. Germline V gene lookup returns CDR1 KGHSH and CDR2 LQKENI. V gave up 6 bases and J gave up 9 bases; unmatched junction bases: 12. CDR3 bases: TGTGCCAGCTCCGAGACTAGCGGGAGTTACCGGGGTGAGCAGTTCTTC. Translation gives CASSETSGSYRGEQFF.